These 11 T cell receptor beta chains were sequenced from one sample in a study of blood T cell repertoires in COVID-19. Here immunoSEQ multiplex PCR was the method, and the copy in TCRdb shows in-frame clones only, minus some. Here the sample spans approximately 80,000 clones, 88% being singletons. The source material was peripheral blood. These receptors were obtained from a woman at least 80 years old with acute or convalescent COVID-19.

This chain connects TRBV7-9 to TRBJ1-1, with D perhaps matching TRBD1 (5 bases). The length of the CDR3 is 17 residues. Trimming removed 5 bases at V and 4 bases at J, with 23 bases between. Germline CDR1 reads SEHNR; CDR2 reads FQNEAQ (reference sequence). Here the CDR3 DNA reads TGTGCCAGCAGCCCACCCGGGGGATGGGGCGACCGCACTGAAGCTTTCTTT. Protein product: CASSPPGGWGDRTEAFF.

The chain couples TRBV5-1 to TRBJ2-2; perhaps TRBD1 as D (6 bases). The germline CDR1 and CDR2 sequences are SGHRS and YFSETQ. CDR3 length: 15 residues. V lost 4 bases and J lost 1, with 11 bases in between. The CDR3 bases are TGCGCCAGCAGCAAGGCGGACAGGAACACCGGGGAGCTGTTTTTT. Translated: CASSKADRNTGELFF.

This sequence joins TRBV7-6 and TRBJ2-1; TRBD2 matches at 7 bases. The germline gives CDR1 SGHVS, CDR2 FNYEAQ. The CDR3 has 16 residues. Trimming at V came to 0 bases and at J to 4 bases, leaving 6 bases not matched to a gene. The DNA of the CDR3 is TGTGCCAGCAGCTTAGCCTTGGCGGGGGAGTACAATGAGCAGTTCTTC. Its protein product is CASSLALAGEYNEQFF.

This chain connects TRBV28 to TRBJ1-1; 7 bases match TRBD1. Trimming at V came to 1 base and at J to 8 bases, leaving 1 base not matched to a gene. This CDR3 is built from 12 residues. Germline V gives CDR1 MDHEN, CDR2 SYDVKM. The CDR3 DNA sequence: TGTGCCAGCAGTTTATTACAGGGGGAAGCTTTCTTT. Its protein is CASSLLQGEAFF.

The table lists this clone with many counts. V and J are TRBV7-2 and TRBJ2-3; perhaps TRBD2 as D (5 bases). CDR1 SGHTA and CDR2 FQGNSA come from the germline V gene. The V end lost 5 bases, the J end lost 11 bases, and 20 bases lay between the germline ends. The CDR3 runs to 14 residues. CDR3 region: CASSASKDATMQYF. The CDR3 DNA reads as TGTGCCAGCAGCGCCTCCAAGGATGCGACTATGCAGTATTTT.

J is TRBJ2-1 and V is TRBV30, with TRBD2 matching over 9 bases. The CDR3 is 16 residues long. J gave up 5 bases and V 0 bases, and 8 bases lay outside the gene matches. Germline CDR1 is GTSNPN and CDR2 is SVGIG (reference sequence). As DNA, the CDR3 is TGTGCCTGGAGTGTTCCGGCTAGCGGGATAGACAATGAGCAGTTCTTC. Amino acid sequence: CAWSVPASGIDNEQFF.

The chain employs TRBV7-2 and TRBJ1-4, with 7 bases fitting TRBD1. CDR1 SGHTA and CDR2 FQGNSA come from the germline V gene. The CDR3 spans 16 residues. Unmatched junction bases numbered 9, after V lost 0 bases and J lost 8 bases. Here the CDR3 reads CASSLAVNRGGEKLFF. In DNA form, the CDR3 reads TGTGCCAGCAGCTTAGCGGTGAACAGGGGCGGAGAAAAACTGTTTTTT. The full variable domain, in which reference TRBV7-2 and TRBJ1-4 provide the parts outside the CDR3, is GAGVSQSPSNKVTEKGKDVELRCDPISGHTALYWYRQSLGQGLEFLIYFQGNSAPDKSGLPSDRFSAERTGGSVSTLTIQRTQQEDSAVYLCASSLAVNRGGEKLFFGSGTQLSVL.

The J gene is TRBJ1-1, the V gene TRBV6-5; tentatively, D is TRBD1 (5 bases). Looked up from germline, CDR1 is MNHEY and CDR2 is SVGAGI. The V end was cut by 7 bases, the J end by 4 bases, with 13 bases between. This CDR3 spans 13 amino acids. CDR3 bases: TGTGCCAGCATTCAGGGACTCTCCACTGAAGCTTTCTTT. Its translation: CASIQGLSTEAFF.

This clone was observed a few times. V is TRBV9 and J is TRBJ1-6; no firm D call. Trimming pared 0 bases from V and 4 bases from J, leaving 5 bases between. CDR1 and CDR2 from the germline V gene are SGDLS and YYNGEE. CDR3 size: 14 residues. Here the CDR3 DNA reads TGTGCCAGCAGCGTAGACGGTTATAATTCACCCCTCCACTTT. As protein: CASSVDGYNSPLHF.

This chain connects TRBV30 to TRBJ2-7; D unclear. The ends were cut back, 2 bases at V and 0 bases at J, with 8 bases in the middle. The CDR3 spans 13 residues. Germline-derived CDR1 and CDR2 are GTSNPN and SVGIG (reference sequence). CDR3 nucleotides: TGTGCCTGGAGTCAGGTTGTCTCCTACGAGCAGTACTTC. Its translation: CAWSQVVSYEQYF.

Points on this clone: An end of the junction does not agree with germline; a read error may underlie this. J is TRBJ2-7 and V is TRBV5-1, with 10 nucleotides matching TRBD1. This CDR3 comprises 16 residues. Germline V gene sequence: CDR1 SGHRS, CDR2 YFSETQ. CDR3 bases: TGCGCCAGCAGCAGAGGACAGGGGGTAGCCTCCTCCGAGCAGTACTTC. Its translation is CASSRGQGVASSEQYF.